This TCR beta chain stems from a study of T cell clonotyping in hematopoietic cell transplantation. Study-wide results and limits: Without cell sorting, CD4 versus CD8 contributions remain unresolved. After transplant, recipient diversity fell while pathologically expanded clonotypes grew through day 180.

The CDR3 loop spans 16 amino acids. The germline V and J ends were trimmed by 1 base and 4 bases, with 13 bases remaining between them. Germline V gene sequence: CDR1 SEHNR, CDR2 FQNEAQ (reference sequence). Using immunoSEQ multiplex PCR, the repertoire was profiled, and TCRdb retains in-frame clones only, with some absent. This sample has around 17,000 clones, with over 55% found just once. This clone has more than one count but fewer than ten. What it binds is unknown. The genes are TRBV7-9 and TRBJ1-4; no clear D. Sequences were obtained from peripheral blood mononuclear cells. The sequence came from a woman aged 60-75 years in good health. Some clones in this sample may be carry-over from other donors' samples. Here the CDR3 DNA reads TGTGCCAGCAGCTTAGGAACTGGGCAGCTTAATGAAAAACTGTTTTTT. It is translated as CASSLGTGQLNEKLFF.